This T cell receptor beta chain was recovered during a study of siplizumab effects on memory and regulatory T cells. Study-level information: Pairing was applied to the mixed lymphocyte reactions, which contained siplizumab at 1 ug/mL or no drug.

Findings and limits, study-wide: Memory cells seemed less diverse than naive T cells, which also seemed major contributors to the alloresponse.

Clones were sequenced by immunoSEQ multiplex PCR, and TCRdb holds only the in-frame ones, with some missing. The data hold about 9,600 clones, with approximately 40% observed a single time. Note on this clone: Its antigen is undetermined.

Cocultured for about 6 days at 37°C were the mixed lymphocyte reaction cells. CDR1 is MNHNY, CDR2 SVGAGI, per germline (reference sequence). J lost 5 bases, V lost 7 bases, and 5 bases had no gene match. This CDR3 spans 13 amino acids. This receptor was identified in a human donor in good health; the cells came from an allogeneic mixed lymphocyte reaction. The J gene is TRBJ2-3, the V gene TRBV6-6; 8 positions agree with TRBD2. Sequences were obtained from CFSE-low (dividing) CD8+ T cells sorted from an allogeneic mixed lymphocyte reaction. This CDR3 reads CASTRAGVDTQYF. In DNA, the CDR3 is TGTGCCAGCACTCGAGCGGGAGTAGATACGCAGTATTTT.